The text below deals with one T cell receptor (beta chain). The data are from a study of blood T cell repertoires in COVID-19. Study-wide background: Acute-phase and convalescent COVID-19 samples originated in the United States, Italy and Spain. PBMCs, B-cell-depleted T cells, or T cells provided the cDNA or gDNA that made up the material.

The authors' processing: By means of reference gene primer amplification, nucleated cell counts were estimated. Data came from immunoSEQ multiplex PCR; TCRdb stores just in-frame clones and leaves some out. From that table come the V and J calls and clone size; the DNA was used to work out D and trimming. The sample holds about 190,000 clones, more than 80% seen once. The sequencing sample was made of peripheral blood. The clonotype was recovered from a man aged 50 to 60 with acute or convalescent COVID-19.

CDR3 in DNA: TGTGCCTGGACAAGACAAACAACTAATGAAAAACTGTTTTTT. Its translation is CAWTRQTTNEKLFF. J is TRBJ1-4 and V is TRBV30; unclear D gene. The germline CDR1 and CDR2 sequences are GTSNPN and SVGIG (reference sequence). This CDR3 contains 14 residues. V lost 4 bases and J lost 0, with 9 bases in between. The full variable domain, rest sourced from reference TRBV30 and TRBJ1-4, is SQTIHQWPATLVQPVGSPLSLECTVEGTSNPNLYWYRQAAGRGLQLLFYSVGIGQISSEVPQNLSASRPQDRQFILSSKKLLLSDSGFYLCAWTRQTTNEKLFFGSGTQLSVL.